The T cell receptor beta chain under discussion was sequenced for a study of blood T cell repertoires in COVID-19. Study-level background: Acute-phase and convalescent COVID-19 samples originated in the United States, Italy and Spain.

Germline V gives CDR1 SGHRS, CDR2 YFSETQ. The CDR3 covers 15 residues. Trimming removed 3 bases from V and 7 bases from J; junction bases left unmatched: 1. In the authors' workflow: Estimation of nucleated cell counts was performed using reference gene primer amplification. This table comes from immunoSEQ multiplex PCR, and its TCRdb copy is limited to in-frame clones, with some not included. Clone size and V and J calls were adopted from that table, with D and trimming inferred from the DNA. The sample consists of some 96,000 clones, more than 70% of them appearing once. This clonotype originated in a human donor in a cohort sampled during active COVID-19. V gene TRBV5-1 combines with J gene TRBJ2-2; 15 nucleotides align to TRBD2. Source material: peripheral blood. The chain's CDR3 is CASSSGLAGGGELFF. In DNA form, the CDR3 reads TGCGCCAGCAGCTCGGGACTAGCGGGAGGCGGGGAGCTGTTTTTT.